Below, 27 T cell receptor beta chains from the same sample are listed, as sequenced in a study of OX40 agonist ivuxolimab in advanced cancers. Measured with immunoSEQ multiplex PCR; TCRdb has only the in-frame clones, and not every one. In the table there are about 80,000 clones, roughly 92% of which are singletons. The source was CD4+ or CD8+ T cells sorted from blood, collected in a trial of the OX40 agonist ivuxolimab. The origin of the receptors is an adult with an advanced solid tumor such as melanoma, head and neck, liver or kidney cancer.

This CDR3 is CASGIGDANEKLFF. CDR3 sequence (DNA): TGCGCCAGCGGGATCGGGGACGCGAATGAAAAACTGTTTTTT. The chain joins TRBV5-1 to TRBJ1-4; D possibly corresponds to TRBD1 (5 bases). The V gene lost 7 bases and the J gene lost 5 bases, with 15 bases spanning the gap. Germline lookup yields CDR1 SGHRS and CDR2 YFSETQ. The CDR3 consists of 14 residues.

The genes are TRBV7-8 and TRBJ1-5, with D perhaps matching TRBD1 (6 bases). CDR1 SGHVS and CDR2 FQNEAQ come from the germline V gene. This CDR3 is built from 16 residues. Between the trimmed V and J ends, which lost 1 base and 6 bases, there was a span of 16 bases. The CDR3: CASSLVGEGGSQPQHF. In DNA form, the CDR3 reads TGTGCCAGCAGCTTAGTAGGCGAGGGGGGCAGTCAGCCCCAGCATTTT.

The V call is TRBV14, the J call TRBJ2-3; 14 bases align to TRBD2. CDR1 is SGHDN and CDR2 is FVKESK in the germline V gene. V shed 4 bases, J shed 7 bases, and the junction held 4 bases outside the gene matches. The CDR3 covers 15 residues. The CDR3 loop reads CASSLGLAGDHTQYF. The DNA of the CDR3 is TGTGCCAGCAGCCTGGGACTAGCGGGGGATCATACGCAGTATTTT.

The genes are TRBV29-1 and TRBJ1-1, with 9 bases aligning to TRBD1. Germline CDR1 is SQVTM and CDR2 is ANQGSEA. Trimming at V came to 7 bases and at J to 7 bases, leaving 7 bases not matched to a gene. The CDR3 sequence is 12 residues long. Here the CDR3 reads CSDLGTGSEAFF. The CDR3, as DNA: TGCAGCGATCTTGGGACAGGGAGTGAAGCTTTCTTT.

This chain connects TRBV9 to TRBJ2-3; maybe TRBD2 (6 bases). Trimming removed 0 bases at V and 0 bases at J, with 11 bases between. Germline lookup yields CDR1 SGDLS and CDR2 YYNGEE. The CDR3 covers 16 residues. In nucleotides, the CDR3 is TGTGCCAGCAGCGTAGCCGGGGGAGCTAGCACAGATACGCAGTATTTT. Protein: CASSVAGGASTDTQYF.

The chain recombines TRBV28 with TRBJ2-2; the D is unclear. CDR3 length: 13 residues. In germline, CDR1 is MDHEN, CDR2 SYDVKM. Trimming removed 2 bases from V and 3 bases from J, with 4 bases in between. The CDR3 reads CASSLLYTGELFF. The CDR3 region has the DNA TGTGCCAGCAGTTTACTATACACCGGGGAGCTGTTTTTT.

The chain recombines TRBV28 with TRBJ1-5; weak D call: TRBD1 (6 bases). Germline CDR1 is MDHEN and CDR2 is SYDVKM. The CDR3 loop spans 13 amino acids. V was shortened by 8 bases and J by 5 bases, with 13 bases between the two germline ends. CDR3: CASGPQGHQPQHF. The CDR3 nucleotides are TGTGCCAGCGGCCCGCAGGGGCATCAGCCCCAGCATTTT.

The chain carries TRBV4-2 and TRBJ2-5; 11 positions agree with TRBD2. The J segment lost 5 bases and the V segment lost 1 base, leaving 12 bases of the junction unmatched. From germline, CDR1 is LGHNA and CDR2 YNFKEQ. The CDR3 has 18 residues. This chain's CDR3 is CASSQVLAGGFVVETQYF. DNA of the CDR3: TGTGCCAGCAGCCAAGTCCTAGCGGGGGGATTTGTCGTGGAGACCCAGTACTTC.

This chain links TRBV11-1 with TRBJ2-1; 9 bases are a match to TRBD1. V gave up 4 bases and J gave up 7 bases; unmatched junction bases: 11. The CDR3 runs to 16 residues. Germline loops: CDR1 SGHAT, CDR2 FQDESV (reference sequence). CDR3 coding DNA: TGTGCCAGCAGCTCCAAGGGGACAGGGCCCCCAAATGAGCAGTTCTTC. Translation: CASSSKGTGPPNEQFF.

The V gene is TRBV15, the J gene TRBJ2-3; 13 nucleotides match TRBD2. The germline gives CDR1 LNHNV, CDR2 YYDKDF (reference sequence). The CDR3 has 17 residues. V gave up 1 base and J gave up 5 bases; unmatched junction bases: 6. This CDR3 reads CATSRAGTSGNEDTQYF. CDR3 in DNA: TGTGCCACCAGCAGAGCTGGGACTAGCGGGAATGAAGATACGCAGTATTTT. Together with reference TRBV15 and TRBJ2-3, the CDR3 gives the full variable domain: DAMVIQNPRYQVTQFGKPVTLSCSQTLNHNVMYWYQQKSSQAPKLLFHYYDKDFNNEADTPDNFQSRRPNTSFCFLDIRSPGLGDTAMYLCATSRAGTSGNEDTQYFGPGTRLTVL.

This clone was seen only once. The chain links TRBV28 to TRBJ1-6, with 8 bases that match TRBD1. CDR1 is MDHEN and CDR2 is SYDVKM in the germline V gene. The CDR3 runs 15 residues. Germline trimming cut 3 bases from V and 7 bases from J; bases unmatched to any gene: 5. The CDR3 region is CASSLQGARNSPLHF. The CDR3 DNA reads TGTGCCAGCAGTTTGCAGGGGGCGCGGAATTCACCCCTCCACTTT.

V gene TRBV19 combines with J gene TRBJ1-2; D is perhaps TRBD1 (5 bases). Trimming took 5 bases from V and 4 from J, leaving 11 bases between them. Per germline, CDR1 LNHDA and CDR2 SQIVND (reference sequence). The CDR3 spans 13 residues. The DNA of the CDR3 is TGTGCCAGTAGTTATTCCGGGGGCTATGGCTACACCTTC. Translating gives CASSYSGGYGYTF.

The CDR3: CAISEGNYGYTF. The CDR3 DNA reads as TGTGCCATCAGTGAGGGAAACTATGGCTACACCTTC. V is TRBV10-3 and J is TRBJ1-2; D is unclear. The CDR3 runs to 12 residues. Germline V gene data show CDR1 as ENHRY and CDR2 as SYGVKD. The V gene lost 2 bases and the J gene lost 2 bases, with 3 bases spanning the gap.

The CDR3 sequence is CASSLRTSGNEQFF. CDR3 DNA: TGCGCCAGCAGCCTAAGGACTAGCGGTAATGAGCAGTTCTTC. The chain links TRBV5-1 to TRBJ2-1; the match to TRBD2 covers 10 bases. The V segment lost 4 bases and the J segment 7 bases; nucleotides outside the gene matches: 5. CDR3 size: 14 residues. Germline loops: CDR1 SGHRS, CDR2 YFSETQ.

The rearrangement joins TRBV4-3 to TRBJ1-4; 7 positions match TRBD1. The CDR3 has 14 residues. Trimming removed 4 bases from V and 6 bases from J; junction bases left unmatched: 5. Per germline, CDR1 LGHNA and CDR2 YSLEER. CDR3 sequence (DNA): TGCGCCAGCAGCCCCGGGACAGATTATGAAAAACTGTTTTTT. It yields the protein CASSPGTDYEKLFF.

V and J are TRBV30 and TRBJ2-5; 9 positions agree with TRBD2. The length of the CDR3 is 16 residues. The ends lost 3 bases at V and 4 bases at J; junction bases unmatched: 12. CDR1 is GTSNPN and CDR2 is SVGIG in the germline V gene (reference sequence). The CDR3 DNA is TGTGCCTGGAGCAGATTGGGCGGGAGGGCCGGAGAGACCCAGTACTTC. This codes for CAWSRLGGRAGETQYF.

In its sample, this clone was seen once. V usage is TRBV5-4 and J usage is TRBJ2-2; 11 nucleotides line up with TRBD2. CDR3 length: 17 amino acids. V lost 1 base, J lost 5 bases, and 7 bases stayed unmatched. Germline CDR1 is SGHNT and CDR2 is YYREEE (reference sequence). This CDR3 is CASSLSLLAGGTGELFF. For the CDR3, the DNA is TGTGCCAGCAGCTTGAGTCTGCTAGCGGGAGGTACCGGGGAGCTGTTTTTT.

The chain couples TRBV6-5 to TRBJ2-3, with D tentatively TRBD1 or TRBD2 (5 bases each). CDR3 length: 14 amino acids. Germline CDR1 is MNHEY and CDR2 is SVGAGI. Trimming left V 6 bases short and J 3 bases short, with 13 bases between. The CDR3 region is CASRGYGATDTQYF. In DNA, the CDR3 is TGTGCCAGCAGGGGTTACGGGGCGACAGATACGCAGTATTTT.

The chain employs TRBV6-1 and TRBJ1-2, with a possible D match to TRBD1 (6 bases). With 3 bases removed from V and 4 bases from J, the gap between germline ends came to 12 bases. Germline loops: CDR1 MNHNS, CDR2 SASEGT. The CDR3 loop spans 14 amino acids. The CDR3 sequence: CASSDNTGSYGYTF. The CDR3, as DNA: TGTGCCAGCAGTGATAATACAGGGTCCTATGGCTACACCTTC.

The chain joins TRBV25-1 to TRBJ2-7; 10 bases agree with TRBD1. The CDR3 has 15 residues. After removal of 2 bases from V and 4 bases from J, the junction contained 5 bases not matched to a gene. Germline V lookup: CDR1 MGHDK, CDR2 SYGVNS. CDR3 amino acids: CASSEKGGQGYEQYF. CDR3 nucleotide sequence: TGTGCCAGCAGTGAAAAAGGGGGACAGGGGTACGAGCAGTACTTC.

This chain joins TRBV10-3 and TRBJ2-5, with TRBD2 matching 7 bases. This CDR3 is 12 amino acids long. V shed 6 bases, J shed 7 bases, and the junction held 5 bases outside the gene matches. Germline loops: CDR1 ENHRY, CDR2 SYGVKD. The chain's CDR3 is CAIREPGGTQYF. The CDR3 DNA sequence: TGTGCCATCAGGGAACCGGGAGGGACCCAGTACTTC.

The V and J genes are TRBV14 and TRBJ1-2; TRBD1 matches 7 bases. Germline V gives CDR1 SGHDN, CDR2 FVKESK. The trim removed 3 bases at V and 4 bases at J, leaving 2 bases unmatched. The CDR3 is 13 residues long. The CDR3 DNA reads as TGTGCCAGCAGCCACGGGACAGCCTATGGCTACACCTTC. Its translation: CASSHGTAYGYTF.

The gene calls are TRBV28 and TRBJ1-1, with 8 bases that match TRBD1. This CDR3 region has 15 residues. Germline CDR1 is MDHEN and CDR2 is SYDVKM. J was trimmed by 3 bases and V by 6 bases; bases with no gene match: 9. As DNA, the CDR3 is TGTGCCAGCAGGCGACAGGGGCTAGGGGACACTGAAGCTTTCTTT. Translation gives CASRRQGLGDTEAFF.

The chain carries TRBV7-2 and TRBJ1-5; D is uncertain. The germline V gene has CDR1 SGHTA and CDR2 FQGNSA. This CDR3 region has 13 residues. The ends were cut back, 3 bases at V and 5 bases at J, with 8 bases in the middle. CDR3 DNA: TGTGCCAGCAGCTTGTTTGGGGATCAGCCCCAGCATTTT. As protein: CASSLFGDQPQHF.

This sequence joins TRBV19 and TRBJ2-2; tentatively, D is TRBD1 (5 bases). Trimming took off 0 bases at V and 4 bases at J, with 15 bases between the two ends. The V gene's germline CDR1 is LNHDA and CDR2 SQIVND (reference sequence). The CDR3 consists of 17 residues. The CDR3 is CASSIDLGRVATGELFF. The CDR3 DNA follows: TGTGCCAGTAGTATAGATCTGGGGCGAGTAGCCACCGGGGAGCTGTTTTTT. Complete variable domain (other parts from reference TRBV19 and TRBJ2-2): DGGITQSPKYLFRKEGQNVTLSCEQNLNHDAMYWYRQDPGQGLRLIYYSQIVNDFQKGDIAEGYSVSREKKESFPLTVTSAQKNPTAFYLCASSIDLGRVATGELFFGEGSRLTVL.

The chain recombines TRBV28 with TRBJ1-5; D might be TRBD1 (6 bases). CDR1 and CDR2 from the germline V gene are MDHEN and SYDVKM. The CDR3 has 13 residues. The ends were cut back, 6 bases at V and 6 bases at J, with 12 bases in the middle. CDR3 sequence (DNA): TGTGCCAGCAGCTACGGACAGATTCAGCCCCAGCATTTT. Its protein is CASSYGQIQPQHF.

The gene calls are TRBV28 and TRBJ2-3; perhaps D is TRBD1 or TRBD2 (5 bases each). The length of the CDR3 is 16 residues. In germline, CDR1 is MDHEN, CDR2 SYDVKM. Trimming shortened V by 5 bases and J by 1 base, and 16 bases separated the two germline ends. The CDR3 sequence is CASSDRRDGGTDTQYF. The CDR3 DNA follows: TGTGCCAGCAGTGACCGACGGGACGGAGGCACAGATACGCAGTATTTT.